The T cell receptor (beta chain) under discussion was sequenced for a study of blood T cell repertoires in COVID-19. Study context: Sample material is recorded as cDNA or gDNA derived from T cells, B-cell-depleted T cells, or PBMCs.

As originally analysed: Amplification of reference gene primers was used by the study to estimate nucleated cell counts. This table comes from immunoSEQ multiplex PCR, and its TCRdb copy is limited to in-frame clones, with some not included. That table furnishes V, J and clone size, whereas the DNA furnished D and trimming. Of around 150,000 clones in the sample, roughly 80% were seen once. CDR3 length: 18 amino acids. The V gene end was trimmed by 5 bases and the J gene end by 4 bases; junction bases not matched to a gene: 17. Germline assignment: CDR1 KGHDR and CDR2 SFDVKD. The receptor was isolated from a man between 65 and 80 years old with acute or convalescent COVID-19. The chain recombines TRBV24-1 with TRBJ2-5, with 8 bases matching TRBD2. Sequencing was carried out using peripheral blood. The CDR3 nucleotides are TGTGCCACCAGTGGTGCGCGGGGGGCTCCCCAAGGGGGAGAGACCCAGTACTTC. Translation gives CATSGARGAPQGGETQYF.